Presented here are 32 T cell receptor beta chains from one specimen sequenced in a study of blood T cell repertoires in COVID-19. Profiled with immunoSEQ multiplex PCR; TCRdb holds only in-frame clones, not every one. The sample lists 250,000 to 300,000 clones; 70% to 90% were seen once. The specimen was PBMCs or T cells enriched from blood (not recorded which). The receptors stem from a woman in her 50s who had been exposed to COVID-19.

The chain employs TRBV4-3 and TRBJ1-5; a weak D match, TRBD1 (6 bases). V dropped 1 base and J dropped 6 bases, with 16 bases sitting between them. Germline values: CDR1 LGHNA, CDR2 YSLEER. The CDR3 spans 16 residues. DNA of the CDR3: TGCGCCAGCAGCCAAGCCGCCGATGGGGGCAGTCAGCCCCAGCATTTT. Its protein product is CASSQAADGGSQPQHF.

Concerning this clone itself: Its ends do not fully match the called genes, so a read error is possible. The CDR3 loop reads CASSQLQGHLIF. The CDR3 DNA sequence: TGTGCCAGCAGTCAACTACAGGGACACCTAATCTTC. The chain carries TRBV12-3 or TRBV12-4 and TRBJ2-7; possibly TRBD1 for D (6 bases). CDR3 length: 12 amino acids.

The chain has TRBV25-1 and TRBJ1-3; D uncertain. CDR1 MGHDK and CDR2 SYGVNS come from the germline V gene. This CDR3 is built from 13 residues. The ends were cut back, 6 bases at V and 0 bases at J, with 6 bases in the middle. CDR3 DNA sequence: TGTGCCAGCAGAGAGGACTCTGGAAACACCATATATTTT. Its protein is CASREDSGNTIYF.

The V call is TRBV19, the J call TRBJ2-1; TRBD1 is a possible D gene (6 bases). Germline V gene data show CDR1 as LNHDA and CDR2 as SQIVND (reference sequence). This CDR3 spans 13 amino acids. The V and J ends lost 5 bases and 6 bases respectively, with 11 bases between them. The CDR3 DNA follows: TGTGCCAGTAGTTCCAACAGGGTCAATGAGCAGTTCTTC. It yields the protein CASSSNRVNEQFF.

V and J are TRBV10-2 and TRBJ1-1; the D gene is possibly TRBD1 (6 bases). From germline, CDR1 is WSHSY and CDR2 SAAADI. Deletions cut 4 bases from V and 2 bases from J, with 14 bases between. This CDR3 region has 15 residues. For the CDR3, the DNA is TGCGCCAGCAGTGGGTTGACAGGATCAAACACTGAAGCTTTCTTT. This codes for CASSGLTGSNTEAFF.

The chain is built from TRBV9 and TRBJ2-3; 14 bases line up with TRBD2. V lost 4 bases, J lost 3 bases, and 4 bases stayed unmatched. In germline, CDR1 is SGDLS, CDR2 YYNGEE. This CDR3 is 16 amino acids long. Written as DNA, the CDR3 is TGTGCCAGCAGCTACAGGACTAGCGGGGGGACAGATACGCAGTATTTT. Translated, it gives CASSYRTSGGTDTQYF.

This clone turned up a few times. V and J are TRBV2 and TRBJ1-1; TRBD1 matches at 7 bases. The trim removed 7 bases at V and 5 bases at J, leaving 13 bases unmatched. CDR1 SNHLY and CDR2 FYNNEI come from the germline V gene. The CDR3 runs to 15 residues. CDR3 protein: CASTQGDIVGTEAFF. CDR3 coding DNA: TGTGCCAGCACCCAGGGGGATATTGTTGGGACTGAAGCTTTCTTT. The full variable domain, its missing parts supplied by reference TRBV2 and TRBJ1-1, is EPEVTQTPSHQVTQMGQEVILRCVPISNHLYFYWYRQILGQKVEFLVSFYNNEISEKSEIFDDQFSVERPDGSNFTLKIRSTKLEDSAMYFCASTQGDIVGTEAFFGQGTRLTVV.

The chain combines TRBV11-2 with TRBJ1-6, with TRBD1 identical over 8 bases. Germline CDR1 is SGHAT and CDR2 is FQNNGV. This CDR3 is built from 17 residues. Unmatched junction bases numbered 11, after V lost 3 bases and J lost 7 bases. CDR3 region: CASSFLGLAGGNSPLHF. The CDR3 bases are TGTGCCAGCAGCTTTCTGGGGTTGGCAGGGGGCAATTCACCCCTCCACTTT. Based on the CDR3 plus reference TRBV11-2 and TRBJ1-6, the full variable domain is EAGVAQSPRYKIIEKRQSVAFWCNPISGHATLYWYQQILGQGPKLLIQFQNNGVVDDSQLPKDRFSAERLKGVDSTLKIQPAKLEDSAVYLCASSFLGLAGGNSPLHFGNGTRLTVT.

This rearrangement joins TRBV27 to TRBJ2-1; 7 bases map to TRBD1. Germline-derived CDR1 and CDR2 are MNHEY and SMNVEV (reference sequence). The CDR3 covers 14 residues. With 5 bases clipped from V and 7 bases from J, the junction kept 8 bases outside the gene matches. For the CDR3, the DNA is TGTGCCAGCAGTACAGACAGGGACGATAATGAGCAGTTCTTC. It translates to CASSTDRDDNEQFF.

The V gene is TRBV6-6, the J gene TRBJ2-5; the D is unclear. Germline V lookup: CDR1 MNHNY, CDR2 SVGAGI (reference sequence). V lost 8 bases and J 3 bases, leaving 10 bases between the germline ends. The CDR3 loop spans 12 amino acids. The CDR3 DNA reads TGTGCCAGCGGGTTAGCCGAAGAGACCCAGTACTTC. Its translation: CASGLAEETQYF.

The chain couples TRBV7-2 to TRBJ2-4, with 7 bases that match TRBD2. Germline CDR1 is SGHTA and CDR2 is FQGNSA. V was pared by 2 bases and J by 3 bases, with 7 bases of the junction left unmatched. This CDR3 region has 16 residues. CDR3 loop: CASSLRPSGLKNIQYF. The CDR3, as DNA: TGTGCCAGCAGCTTAAGGCCTAGCGGCCTCAAAAACATTCAGTACTTC.

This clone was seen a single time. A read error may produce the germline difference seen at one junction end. DNA for the CDR3: TGTGCCAGCAGCGAAGCAGGGGTGGCAGGGACTACCTTC. Translation: CASSEAGVAGTTF. This chain joins TRBV6-1 and TRBJ1-2; tentative D call: TRBD1 (6 bases). Germline lookup yields CDR1 MNHNS and CDR2 SASEGT. The CDR3 length is 13 residues.

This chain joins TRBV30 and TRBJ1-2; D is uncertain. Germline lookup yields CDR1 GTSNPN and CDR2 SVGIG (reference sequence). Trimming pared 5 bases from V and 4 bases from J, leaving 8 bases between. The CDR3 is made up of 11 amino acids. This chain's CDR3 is CAWARSYGYTF. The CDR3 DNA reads TGTGCCTGGGCGAGGAGCTATGGCTACACCTTC.

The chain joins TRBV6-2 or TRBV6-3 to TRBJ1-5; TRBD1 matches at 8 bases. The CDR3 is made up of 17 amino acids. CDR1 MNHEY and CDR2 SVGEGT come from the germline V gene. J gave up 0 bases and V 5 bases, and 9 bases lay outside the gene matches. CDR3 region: CASSQAGGGFSNQPQHF. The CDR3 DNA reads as TGTGCCAGCAGTCAAGCAGGGGGCGGATTTAGCAATCAGCCCCAGCATTTT.

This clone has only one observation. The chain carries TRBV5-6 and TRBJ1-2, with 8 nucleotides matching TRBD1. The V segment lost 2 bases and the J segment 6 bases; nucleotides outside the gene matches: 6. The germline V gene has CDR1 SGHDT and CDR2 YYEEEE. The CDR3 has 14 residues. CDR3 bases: TGTGCCAGCAGCTTCGGCAGGGGGCATGATGGCTACACCTTC. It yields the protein CASSFGRGHDGYTF.

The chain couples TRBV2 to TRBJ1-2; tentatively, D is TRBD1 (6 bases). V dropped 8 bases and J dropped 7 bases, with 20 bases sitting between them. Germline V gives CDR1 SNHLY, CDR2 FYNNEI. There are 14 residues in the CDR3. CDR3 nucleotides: TGTGCCAGCTCATCTCGGACAGAGCAATTTGGCTACACCTTC. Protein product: CASSSRTEQFGYTF.

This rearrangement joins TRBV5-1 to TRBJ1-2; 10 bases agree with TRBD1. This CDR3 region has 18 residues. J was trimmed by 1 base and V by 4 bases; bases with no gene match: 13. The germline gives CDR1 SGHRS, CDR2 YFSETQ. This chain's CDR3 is CASSRLTGTGESNYGYTF. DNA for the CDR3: TGCGCCAGCAGCCGCTTAACCGGGACAGGGGAGAGTAACTATGGCTACACCTTC.

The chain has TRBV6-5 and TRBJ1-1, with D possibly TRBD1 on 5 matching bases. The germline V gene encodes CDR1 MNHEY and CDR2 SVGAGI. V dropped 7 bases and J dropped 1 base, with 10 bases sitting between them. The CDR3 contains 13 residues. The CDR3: CASTRQGNTEAFF. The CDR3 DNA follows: TGTGCCAGCACCAGGCAGGGGAACACTGAAGCTTTCTTT.

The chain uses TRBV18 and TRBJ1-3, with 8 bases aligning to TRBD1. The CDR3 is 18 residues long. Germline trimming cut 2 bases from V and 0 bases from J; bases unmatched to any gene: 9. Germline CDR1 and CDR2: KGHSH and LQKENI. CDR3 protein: CASSPKAGGLISGNTIYF. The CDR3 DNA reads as TGTGCCAGCTCACCAAAGGCAGGGGGCCTTATCTCTGGAAACACCATATATTTT.

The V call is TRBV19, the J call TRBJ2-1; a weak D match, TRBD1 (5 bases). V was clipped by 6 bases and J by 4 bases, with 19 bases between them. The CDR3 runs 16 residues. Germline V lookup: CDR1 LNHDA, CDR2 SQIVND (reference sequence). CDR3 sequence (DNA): TGTGCCAGTAGCGAGGCGCTCCAGGGTTATTACAATGAGCAGTTCTTC. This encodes CASSEALQGYYNEQFF.

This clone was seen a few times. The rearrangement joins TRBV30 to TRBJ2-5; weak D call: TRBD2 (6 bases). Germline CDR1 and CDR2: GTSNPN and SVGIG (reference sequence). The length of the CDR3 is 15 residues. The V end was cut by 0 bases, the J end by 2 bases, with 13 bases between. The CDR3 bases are TGTGCCTGGAGTGTGCGCGGGGTCCTACAAGAGACCCAGTACTTC. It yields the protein CAWSVRGVLQETQYF.

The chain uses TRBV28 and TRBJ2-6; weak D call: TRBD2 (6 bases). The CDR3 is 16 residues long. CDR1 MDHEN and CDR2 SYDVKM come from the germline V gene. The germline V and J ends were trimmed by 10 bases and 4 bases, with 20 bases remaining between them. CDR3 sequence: CANSIGGEPGANVLTF. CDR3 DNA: TGTGCCAACTCGATCGGGGGTGAACCCGGGGCCAACGTCCTGACTTTC.

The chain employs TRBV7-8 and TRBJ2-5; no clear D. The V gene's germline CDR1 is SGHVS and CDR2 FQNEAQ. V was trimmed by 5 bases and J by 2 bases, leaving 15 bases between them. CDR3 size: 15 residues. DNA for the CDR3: TGTGCCAGCAGCGCCGAGGTTGCTGTACAAGAGACCCAGTACTTC. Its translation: CASSAEVAVQETQYF.

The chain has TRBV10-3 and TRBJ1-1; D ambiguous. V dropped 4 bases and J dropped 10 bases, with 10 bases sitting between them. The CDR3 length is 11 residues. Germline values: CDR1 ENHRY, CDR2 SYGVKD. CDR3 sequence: CAISGGFGAFF. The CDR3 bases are TGTGCCATCAGTGGTGGTTTCGGAGCTTTCTTT.

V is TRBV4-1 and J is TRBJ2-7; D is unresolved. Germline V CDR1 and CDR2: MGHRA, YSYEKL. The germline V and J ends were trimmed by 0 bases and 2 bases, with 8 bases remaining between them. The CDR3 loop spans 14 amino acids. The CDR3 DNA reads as TGCGCCAGCAGCCAAGATGGTACAACCTACGAGCAGTACTTC. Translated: CASSQDGTTYEQYF.

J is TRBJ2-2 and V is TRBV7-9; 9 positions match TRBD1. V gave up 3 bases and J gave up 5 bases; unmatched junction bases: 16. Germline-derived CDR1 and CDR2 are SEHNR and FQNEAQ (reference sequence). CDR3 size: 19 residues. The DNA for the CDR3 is TGTGCCAGCAGCTTGGGGACAGGGAGGCCCAGAAGTGGGACCGGGGAGCTGTTTTTT. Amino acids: CASSLGTGRPRSGTGELFF. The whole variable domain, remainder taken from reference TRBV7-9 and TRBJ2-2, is DTGVSQNPRHKITKRGQNVTFRCDPISEHNRLYWYRQTLGQGPEFLTYFQNEAQLEKSRLLSDRFSAERPKGSFSTLEIQRTEQGDSAMYLCASSLGTGRPRSGTGELFFGEGSRLTVL.

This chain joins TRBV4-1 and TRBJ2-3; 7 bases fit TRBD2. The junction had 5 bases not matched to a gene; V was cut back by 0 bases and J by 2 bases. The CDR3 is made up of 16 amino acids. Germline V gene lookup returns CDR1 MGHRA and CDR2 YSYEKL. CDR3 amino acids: CASSQEERGLTDTQYF. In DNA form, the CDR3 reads TGCGCCAGCAGCCAAGAGGAGCGGGGCCTCACAGATACGCAGTATTTT.

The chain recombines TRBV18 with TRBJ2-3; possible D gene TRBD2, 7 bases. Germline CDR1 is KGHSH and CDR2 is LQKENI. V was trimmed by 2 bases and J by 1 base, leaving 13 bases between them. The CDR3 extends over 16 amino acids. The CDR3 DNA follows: TGTGCCAGCTCACCATGGGCGGGGGCTGGCACAGATACGCAGTATTTT. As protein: CASSPWAGAGTDTQYF. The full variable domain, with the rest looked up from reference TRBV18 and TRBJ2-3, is NAGVMQNPRHLVRRRGQEARLRCSPMKGHSHVYWYRQLPEEGLKFMVYLQKENIIDESGMPKERFSAEFPKEGPSILRIQQVVRGDSAAYFCASSPWAGAGTDTQYFGPGTRLTVL.

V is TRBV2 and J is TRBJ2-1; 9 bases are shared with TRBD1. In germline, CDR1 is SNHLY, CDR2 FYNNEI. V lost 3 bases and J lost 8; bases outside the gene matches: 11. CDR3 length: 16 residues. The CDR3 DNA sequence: TGTGCCAGCAGTGATGGGGTTCCAACAGGGGGCGATGAGCAGTTCTTC. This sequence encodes CASSDGVPTGGDEQFF.

For the CDR3, the DNA is TGTGCCAGCAGTTTACGGGCCAGGGACACTGAAGCTTTCTTT. Translating it yields CASSLRARDTEAFF. The gene calls are TRBV28 and TRBJ1-1, with a possible D match to TRBD1 (5 bases). Germline CDR1 reads MDHEN; CDR2 reads SYDVKM. Trimming shortened V by 2 bases and J by 3 bases, and 10 bases separated the two germline ends. The CDR3 sequence is 14 residues long. The full variable domain, with the rest looked up from reference TRBV28 and TRBJ1-1, is DVKVTQSSRYLVKRTGEKVFLECVQDMDHENMFWYRQDPGLGLRLIYFSYDVKMKEKGDIPEGYSVSREKKERFSLILESASTNQTSMYLCASSLRARDTEAFFGQGTRLTVV.

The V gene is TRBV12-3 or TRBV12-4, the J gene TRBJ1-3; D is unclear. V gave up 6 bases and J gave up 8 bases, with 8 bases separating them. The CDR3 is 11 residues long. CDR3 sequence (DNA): TGTGCCAGCAGGATAACGGACACCATATATTTT. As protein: CASRITDTIYF.

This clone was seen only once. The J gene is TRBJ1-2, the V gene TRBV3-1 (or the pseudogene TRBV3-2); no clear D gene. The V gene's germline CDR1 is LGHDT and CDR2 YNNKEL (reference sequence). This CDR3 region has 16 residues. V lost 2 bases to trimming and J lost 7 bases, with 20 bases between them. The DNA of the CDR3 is TGTGCCAGCAGCCAACCATTACCAGGCGTACTAGGTGGCTACACCTTC. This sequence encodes CASSQPLPGVLGGYTF.